The 18 T cell receptor delta chains listed next were all sequenced from one sample in a study of gamma-delta chains in newborns, infants, children. TCRdb re-called clones from the reads via CATT. The profile shows roughly 14,000 delta-chain clones, roughly 7% of them singletons. Sequenced sample: blood. The receptors here all came from a child who was a newborn, infant or young child, either healthy, febrile or measles-vaccinated (not recorded which).

This sequence joins TRAV29/DV5 and TRDJ3; the D gene is possibly TRDD3 (5 bases). Germline V gene sequence: CDR1 NSMFDY, CDR2 ISSIKDK. The CDR3 runs 17 residues. Trimming cost V 0 bases and J 0 bases, with 10 bases left between them. CDR3 bases: TGTGCAGCAAGCGGGGGGCCGAGCTCCTGGGACACCCGACAGATGTTTTTC. The encoded protein is CAASGGPSSWDTRQMFF.

This clone has just a few counts. A read error likely explains why the TCRdb protein, taken from a much larger clone, differs from this DNA's translation at residue 9; the protein shown is translated from the DNA. The V call is TRDV2, the J call TRDJ3, with TRDD3 matching 7 bases. There are 19 residues in the CDR3. Looked up from germline, CDR1 is GEAIGNYY and CDR2 is EKD. V lost 3 bases to trimming and J lost 0 bases; unmatched junction nucleotides: 10. CDR3 DNA: TGTGCCTGTGACTTTCTGGGGGCCGCGAGCTCCTGGGACACCCGACAGATGTTTTTC. Amino acid sequence: CACDFLGAASSWDTRQMFF.

With respect to this clone: Additional DNA sequences in this sample encode the identical CDR3. The chain recombines TRDV2 with TRDJ1, with 9 bases identical to TRDD3. There are 12 residues in the CDR3. The V gene's germline CDR1 is GEAIGNYY and CDR2 EKD. Trimming removed 5 bases from V and 5 bases from J; junction bases left unmatched: 2. CDR3 amino acids: CACGGYADKLIF. CDR3 in DNA: TGTGCCTGTGGGGGATACGCTGATAAACTCATCTTT.

This clone was picked up a small number of times. Its ends do not fully match the called genes, so a read error is possible. This CDR3 is also generated by other DNA sequences in the sample. The J gene is TRDJ3, the V gene TRDV2; 9 bases are shared with TRDD3. The CDR3 has 21 residues. Germline-derived CDR1 and CDR2 are GEAIGNYY and EKD. CDR3 in DNA: TGTGCCTGTGATATTCTACTGGGGGAGTGTGTCGTCTCCTGGGACACCCGGCAGATGTTTTTC. This translates into CACDILLGECVVSWDTRQMFF.

This clone occurred a few times. The chain employs TRDV3 and TRDJ3, with 7 bases fitting TRDD3. V was pared by 0 bases and J by 0 bases, with 11 bases of the junction left unmatched. CDR3 length equals 19 residues. CDR1 is TVYSNPD and CDR2 is GDNSRS in the germline V gene (reference sequence). Here the CDR3 DNA reads TGTGCCTTTAGACCGGGGGATCTCTCAAGCTCCTGGGACACCCGACAGATGTTTTTC. It is translated as CAFRPGDLSSSWDTRQMFF.

The table lists this clone with a count of one. The junction departs from germline at one end; a sequencing error may be responsible. Other DNA sequences in the sample encode the same CDR3. This chain joins TRDV2 and TRDJ3; 8 nucleotides agree with TRDD3. This CDR3 contains 20 residues. Germline CDR1 and CDR2: GEAIGNYY and EKD. The CDR3 nucleotides are TGTGCCTGTGACTCTTTACTGGGGGTCATTAGCTCCTGGGACACCCGCCAGATGTTTTTC. Its protein is CACDSLLGVISSWDTRQMFF.

This clone was detected many times. The chain links TRDV2 to TRDJ3; TRDD3 matches 8 bases. In germline, CDR1 is GEAIGNYY, CDR2 EKD. Losses at the gene ends were 3 bases for V and 0 bases for J; bases not matched to a gene: 12. The CDR3 runs 20 residues. CDR3 region: CACDPVLGIQGSWDTRQMFF. DNA of the CDR3: TGTGCCTGTGACCCCGTACTGGGGATACAAGGCTCCTGGGACACCCGACAGATGTTTTTC.

This clone was seen only a few times. TCRdb's entry gives the protein of a much larger clone, which mismatches this DNA's translation at residue 13, likely from a read error; the protein reported here is translated from the DNA. The chain uses TRDV2 and TRDJ2; TRDD3 agrees at 7 bases. Germline values: CDR1 GEAIGNYY, CDR2 EKD. The CDR3 has 17 amino acids. The CDR3 nucleotides read TGTGCCTGTGACTCCTGGGGGTCTTCAGCTTTGACAACACAACTCTTCTTT. Translation gives CACDSWGSSALTTQLFF.

A few counts support this clone. V is TRDV2 and J is TRDJ3; TRDD3 aligns across 9 bases. V lost 0 bases and J lost 0; bases outside the gene matches: 8. Germline CDR1 and CDR2: GEAIGNYY and EKD. CDR3 length: 20 amino acids. The DNA of the CDR3 is TGTGCCTGTGACACCGTACTGGGGGAGCCTTACTCCTGGGACACCCGACAGATGTTTTTC. It yields the protein CACDTVLGEPYSWDTRQMFF.

This rearrangement joins TRDV2 to TRDJ3; 8 bases agree with TRDD3. Germline V gene data show CDR1 as GEAIGNYY and CDR2 as EKD. J lost 2 bases, V lost 4 bases, and 15 bases had no gene match. The CDR3 has 20 residues. The CDR3 protein is CACDLLGAMASPWDTRQMFF. The CDR3 DNA sequence: TGTGCCTGTGATTTACTGGGGGCTATGGCTAGCCCCTGGGACACCCGACAGATGTTTTTC.

On this clone: It differs at one base from a far larger clone, so likely a read error. The same CDR3 can be traced to other DNA sequences in this sample. The rearrangement joins TRDV2 to TRDJ2, with TRDD3 matching 12 bases. This CDR3 has 14 residues. Germline V CDR1 and CDR2: GEAIGNYY, EKD. Losses at the gene ends were 0 bases for V and 8 bases for J; bases not matched to a gene: 0. The CDR3 protein is CACDTLGDTAQLFF. CDR3 in DNA: TGTGCCTGTGACACCCTGGGGGATACGGCACAACTCTTCTTT.

J is TRDJ3 and V is TRDV2, with 10 bases identical to TRDD3. Germline V gene sequence: CDR1 GEAIGNYY, CDR2 EKD. The CDR3 is made up of 21 amino acids. With 0 bases clipped from V and 0 bases from J, the junction kept 10 bases outside the gene matches. The chain's CDR3 is CACDTGSWGILSSWDTRQMFF. The CDR3, as DNA: TGTGCCTGTGACACCGGGTCTTGGGGGATACTCTCCTCCTGGGACACCCGACAGATGTTTTTC.

A note on this clone: The junction differs from germline at one of its ends, possibly a read error. Other DNA variants within this sample encode the same CDR3. This chain uses TRDV2 with TRDJ3; 11 bases align to TRDD3. The germline gives CDR1 GEAIGNYY, CDR2 EKD. There are 19 residues in the CDR3. CDR3 sequence reads: CACDMILGDSSWDTRQMFF. CDR3 in DNA: TGTGCCTGTGACATGATACTGGGGGATAGCTCCTGGGACACCCGGCAGATGTTTTTC.

This clone showed up just a few times. The J gene is TRDJ1, the V gene TRDV2, with 12 bases matching TRDD3. CDR3 size: 16 residues. The germline gives CDR1 GEAIGNYY, CDR2 EKD. The V gene end was trimmed by 6 bases and the J gene end by 0 bases; junction bases not matched to a gene: 7. The DNA of the CDR3 is TGTGCCTGTTCCGTACTGGGGGATACTTACACCGATAAACTCATCTTT. Translated, it gives CACSVLGDTYTDKLIF.

Concerning this clone itself: In the same sample, other DNA sequences code for this CDR3. This chain links TRDV2 with TRDJ3, with 12 positions matching TRDD3. Looked up from germline, CDR1 is GEAIGNYY and CDR2 is EKD. The length of the CDR3 is 21 residues. The J segment lost 0 bases and the V segment lost 0 bases, leaving 8 bases of the junction unmatched. CDR3 bases: TGTGCCTGTGACACCGTACTGGGGGATACACTGAACTCCTGGGACACCCGACAGATGTTTTTC. It specifies CACDTVLGDTLNSWDTRQMFF.

This clone was counted ten times or more. CDR3 in DNA: TGTGCCTTTAGCGGGGGCCCCTGGGACACCCGACAGATGTTTTTC. Its translation is CAFSGGPWDTRQMFF. The rearrangement joins TRDV3 to TRDJ3; possibly TRDD3 for D (5 bases). V was trimmed by 0 bases and J by 2 bases, leaving 8 bases between them. This CDR3 is 15 amino acids long. Germline V gives CDR1 TVYSNPD, CDR2 GDNSRS (reference sequence).

This clone appeared many times. The same CDR3 can be traced to other DNA sequences in this sample. The CDR3 DNA reads TGTGCCTGTGACTACTGGGGGTCCAGCTCCTGGGACACCCGACAGATGTTTTTC. Translating it yields CACDYWGSSSWDTRQMFF. The genes are TRDV2 and TRDJ3; 8 nucleotides match TRDD3. This CDR3 is 18 amino acids long. With 3 bases clipped from V and 0 bases from J, the junction kept 6 bases outside the gene matches. Germline V gene lookup returns CDR1 GEAIGNYY and CDR2 EKD.

This clone was picked up a small number of times. The CDR3 protein is CACDTWDTKGSWDTRQMFF. CDR3 in DNA: TGTGCCTGTGACACCTGGGATACGAAGGGCTCCTGGGACACCCGACAGATGTTTTTC. The V call is TRDV2, the J call TRDJ3; TRDD3 aligns across 8 bases. After removal of 0 bases from V and 0 bases from J, the junction contained 6 bases not matched to a gene. The CDR3 loop spans 19 amino acids. From germline, CDR1 is GEAIGNYY and CDR2 EKD.